What follows are 13 T cell receptor beta chains derived from one specimen sequenced in a study of T cell responses to AZD1222 COVID-19 vaccine. Libraries were prepared by immunoSEQ multiplex PCR; TCRdb keeps only in-frame clonotypes and omits some of them. The table records 150,000 to 190,000 clones, less than 95% of them present only once. This material consisted of peripheral blood, taken on day 0 of AZD1222 vaccination. Every receptor here comes from an adult in good health.

This clone showed up just a few times. The chain is built from TRBV5-4 and TRBJ2-4; 7 nucleotides line up with TRBD2. This CDR3 has 17 residues. V was pared by 3 bases and J by 0 bases, with 9 bases of the junction left unmatched. Germline-derived CDR1 and CDR2 are SGHNT and YYREEE (reference sequence). The CDR3 loop reads CASSSGGGDLAKNIQYF. The DNA of the CDR3 is TGTGCCAGCAGCTCGGGGGGTGGGGATCTAGCCAAAAACATTCAGTACTTC.

This sequence joins TRBV4-3 and TRBJ1-4, with 8 bases identical to TRBD1. The CDR3 covers 17 residues. The ends lost 0 bases at V and 7 bases at J; junction bases unmatched: 10. The germline V gene encodes CDR1 LGHNA and CDR2 YSLEER. The CDR3 region is CASSQDGTGGGGEKLFF. The DNA for the CDR3 is TGCGCCAGCAGCCAAGATGGAACAGGGGGAGGAGGTGAAAAACTGTTTTTT.

The chain employs TRBV19 and TRBJ2-1; 8 bases are shared with TRBD1. This CDR3 spans 15 amino acids. V lost 4 bases and J lost 9; bases outside the gene matches: 11. The germline gives CDR1 LNHDA, CDR2 SQIVND (reference sequence). Written as DNA, the CDR3 is TGTGCCAGTAGTAAAGCCGGGACAGGATCGGGTGAGCAGTTCTTC. This translates into CASSKAGTGSGEQFF. The whole variable domain, filled in from reference TRBV19 and TRBJ2-1, reads DGGITQSPKYLFRKEGQNVTLSCEQNLNHDAMYWYRQDPGQGLRLIYYSQIVNDFQKGDIAEGYSVSREKKESFPLTVTSAQKNPTAFYLCASSKAGTGSGEQFFGPGTRLTVL.

This chain links TRBV3-1 (or the pseudogene TRBV3-2) with TRBJ1-1; perhaps TRBD1 as D (6 bases). The CDR3 sequence is 18 residues long. The germline V and J ends were trimmed by 2 bases and 3 bases, with 22 bases remaining between them. Germline V gene data show CDR1 as LGHDT and CDR2 as YNNKEL (reference sequence). CDR3 nucleotides: TGTGCCAGCAGCCAATGGGGTAGGTCAGGGGAAGGGTACACTGAAGCTTTCTTT. This sequence encodes CASSQWGRSGEGYTEAFF.

CDR3: CASSLGHYGYTF. CDR3 coding DNA: TGTGCCAGCAGCTTAGGACACTATGGCTACACCTTC. The chain combines TRBV7-9 with TRBJ1-2, with no clear D. Trimming cost V 1 base and J 3 bases, with 3 bases left between them. CDR1 and CDR2 (germline): SEHNR, FQNEAQ (reference sequence). The CDR3 has 12 residues.

This chain connects TRBV6-5 to TRBJ2-3, with 7 bases lining up with TRBD1. This CDR3 contains 16 residues. Trimming at V came to 4 bases and at J to 1 base, leaving 8 bases not matched to a gene. Germline CDR1 reads MNHEY; CDR2 reads SVGAGI. The CDR3 nucleotides read TGTGCCAGCAGTTGGGGACAGTCGTCACGCACAGATACGCAGTATTTT. Its translation is CASSWGQSSRTDTQYF.

The chain has TRBV6-6 and TRBJ2-1; D uncertain. The CDR3 sequence is 15 residues long. Trimming stripped 1 base from V and 8 bases from J, with 15 bases between. Germline CDR1 MNHNY, CDR2 SVGAGI (reference sequence). The CDR3: CASSYYSPLYDEQFF. In DNA form, the CDR3 reads TGTGCCAGCAGTTACTACTCGCCGCTGTACGATGAGCAGTTCTTC.

CDR3 residues: CASSTGGLETQYF. The CDR3, as DNA: TGTGCCAGCAGTACCGGGGGCCTCGAGACCCAGTACTTC. The chain uses TRBV5-4 and TRBJ2-5; either TRBD1 or TRBD2 may fit D (6 bases each). V lost 5 bases and J lost 5, with 13 bases in between. In germline, CDR1 is SGHNT, CDR2 YYREEE (reference sequence). The CDR3 covers 13 residues.

The chain recombines TRBV6-2 or TRBV6-3 with TRBJ2-3; the D gene is possibly TRBD2 (6 bases). CDR3 length equals 11 residues. CDR1 is MNHEY and CDR2 is SVGEGT in the germline V gene. The germline V and J ends were trimmed by 7 bases and 13 bases, with 15 bases remaining between them. This CDR3 reads CASTPGRDKYF. The CDR3 bases are TGTGCCAGCACCCCGGGGCGGGATAAGTATTTT.

This clone was detected once. The CDR3 here is CASSSRDFTNEKLFF. CDR3 nucleotide sequence: TGTGCCAGCAGTTCCAGGGACTTTACTAATGAAAAACTGTTTTTT. The chain carries TRBV6-5 and TRBJ1-4, with D tentatively TRBD1 (5 bases). This CDR3 is 15 amino acids long. V lost 4 bases and J lost 2, with 11 bases in between. Germline CDR1 MNHEY, CDR2 SVGAGI.

The rearrangement joins TRBV19 to TRBJ1-5; maybe TRBD1 (6 bases). The ends were cut back, 4 bases at V and 0 bases at J, with 19 bases in the middle. Germline-derived CDR1 and CDR2 are LNHDA and SQIVND (reference sequence). The CDR3 spans 18 residues. CDR3: CASSTDRTAPYSNQPQHF. The CDR3 coding sequence is TGTGCCAGTAGTACCGACCGGACAGCACCTTATAGCAATCAGCCCCAGCATTTT.

CDR3 DNA sequence: TGTGCCAGCAGCCAAAATGGCTTCCGGGAGAGCGGGGAGACCCAGTACTTC. Encoded protein: CASSQNGFRESGETQYF. V gene TRBV4-2 combines with J gene TRBJ2-5; a possible D gene is TRBD2 (6 bases). V was cut by 2 bases and J by 5 bases, with 21 bases left in between. This CDR3 is built from 17 residues. Germline CDR1 is LGHNA and CDR2 is YNFKEQ.

V usage is TRBV5-1 and J usage is TRBJ2-7; 9 bases are shared with TRBD2. The germline V gene encodes CDR1 SGHRS and CDR2 YFSETQ. The CDR3 has 17 amino acids. J gave up 7 bases and V 0 bases, and 14 bases lay outside the gene matches. The CDR3 DNA follows: TGCGCCAGCAGCTTGGGGCTCGGCGGGAGGGGTCTTGGGGAGCAGTACTTC. Translated, it gives CASSLGLGGRGLGEQYF.